The T cell receptor beta chain under discussion was sequenced for a study of control samples from healthy donors and cancer patients. TCRdb's table, derived via immunoSEQ multiplex PCR, lists solely in-frame clones and lacks some. The sample includes around 83,000 clones, roughly 93% of them seen just once. Germline V gene data show CDR1 as SGHAT and CDR2 as FQNNGV. The V end lost 5 bases, the J end lost 4 bases, and 14 bases lay between the germline ends. The CDR3 contains 14 residues. This chain joins TRBV11-2 and TRBJ1-2, with D possibly matching TRBD1 (6 bases). Sequenced input: PBMCs. The TCR sequence derives from a woman in her 40s with lung cancer. As DNA, the CDR3 is TGTGCCAGCAGCGCAGGACAGCCTAGCTATGGCTACACCTTC. Its translation is CASSAGQPSYGYTF.